Listed below are T cell receptor beta chains from one sample, sequenced in a study of shared clonotypes between healthy human individuals. TCRdb's table, derived via immunoSEQ multiplex PCR, lists solely in-frame clones and lacks some. The table includes 2 million to 2.5 million clones, 92% detected once. Input material: naive CD4+ T cells from PBMCs. The source is a man aged 18 to 30 in good health. Some clones in this sample may be carry-over from other donors' samples. Each CDR3 is given with its conserved first and last residue.

V gene	J gene	CDR3 protein
TRBV5-1	TRBJ2-2	CASSGGQGSTGELFF
TRBV27	TRBJ2-7	CASSWGQGSVSYEQYF
TRBV29-1	TRBJ2-3	CSVRISTDTQYF
TRBV6-5	TRBJ1-5	CASSYDRNSNQPQHF
TRBV9	TRBJ1-6	CASGTGSYNSPLHF
TRBV27	TRBJ1-5	CASSLHDRGPKGPQHF
TRBV5-1	TRBJ2-7	CASTPVGTGPTYEQYF
TRBV6-6	TRBJ1-2	CASSTGTNYGYTF
TRBV29-1	TRBJ1-4	CSVFGAGSNEKLFF
TRBV7-9	TRBJ2-5	CASSLVGETQYF
TRBV7-3	TRBJ2-4	CASSPRTAKNIQYF
TRBV5-4	TRBJ2-3	CASSSTASTDTQYF
TRBV29-1	TRBJ1-1	CSVEWAPLGEAFF
TRBV28	TRBJ2-1	CASSFGGALVDEQFF
TRBV5-4	TRBJ2-2	CASSLNPQGATGELFF
TRBV5-1	TRBJ2-1	CASSLAPREAGGEQFF
TRBV5-1	TRBJ1-2	CASSPTAEGYTF
TRBV29-1	TRBJ2-2	CSVSGSKSTGELFF
TRBV7-9	TRBJ2-5	CASSSGTSGETQYF
TRBV6-1	TRBJ2-2	CASSAGTLNTGELFF
TRBV28	TRBJ2-1	CASSLAGEPGRWQFF
TRBV6-1	TRBJ1-1	CASSVPQGGSEAFF
TRBV7-9	TRBJ2-1	CASSLIKFSYNEQFF
TRBV28	TRBJ1-4	CASFGTGPPRPYF
TRBV7-8	TRBJ2-7	CASSFGRGDEQYF
TRBV18	TRBJ2-7	CASSAGQGAYEQYF
TRBV7-2	TRBJ1-1	CASSLLVWGDTEAFF
TRBV11-2	TRBJ2-1	CASSPSGSYNEQFF
TRBV7-2	TRBJ2-5	CASSQQGGQETQYF
TRBV4-2	TRBJ1-2	CASSQLLWDGRYGYTF
TRBV4-1	TRBJ1-2	CASSQGRQTNYGYTF
TRBV5-1	TRBJ1-5	CASSLESGDQPQHF
TRBV1	TRBJ2-3	CTSSQHLGLAKDTQYF
TRBV5-1	TRBJ2-7	CASSLGVGINYEQYF
TRBV7-9	TRBJ2-5	CASSFRGRGLGQETQYF
TRBV29-1	TRBJ2-7	CSVGEGDEQYF
TRBV2	TRBJ1-5	CASSRGPNQPQHF
TRBV2	TRBJ1-4	CASTRDRDEKLFF
TRBV5-1	TRBJ2-3	CASRSVLAGNTDTQYF
TRBV5-4	TRBJ1-1	CASKIQGASTEAFF
TRBV30	TRBJ1-4	CAWSPHPTNEKLFF
TRBV5-6	TRBJ2-2	CASREWTSGRGEELFF
TRBV7-2	TRBJ2-1	CASSFGLAAIYNEQFF
TRBV5-1	TRBJ2-1	CASRLTSGSVDEQFF
TRBV5-1	TRBJ1-2	CASSLVGEVAGNYGYTF
TRBV18	TRBJ2-7	CASSPFRSSGYEQYF
TRBV18	TRBJ2-3	CASSASTDTQYF
TRBV6-1	TRBJ1-1	CASSYHPGQPEAFF
TRBV10-3	TRBJ2-2	CAISEMGGEYGELFF
TRBV6-1	TRBJ2-3	CASSEAVFYTDTQYF
TRBV28	TRBJ2-1	CASSFVGGTYNEQFF
TRBV6-1	TRBJ2-5	CASSGTVNQETQYF
TRBV7-2	TRBJ2-3	CASSLGGRGPSDTQYF